This T cell receptor beta chain was captured in a study of cytomegalovirus exposure and HLA in healthy donors. Study conclusions and caveats: Among CMV-associated TCR beta chains, most appeared HLA-restricted in a later analysis. The productive fraction for most TCR beta V segments was about 87% or about 30% in an earlier analysis.

A multiplex PCR was run with 60 Vbeta primers and 13 Jbeta primers. The authors' processing: Per a later analysis, the number of unique TCR beta chains was roughly 87 million, of which roughly 9.9 million were shared. Sequencing was performed with immunoSEQ multiplex PCR; in TCRdb, only in-frame clones are kept and a portion is missing. For V, J and clone size, that table is used; D and trimming come from the DNA. The table records fewer than 140,000 clones, 60% to 80% of them present only once. Concerning this clone: Its antigen is currently unknown.

V trimming: 0 bases; J trimming: 8 bases; junction bases outside the gene matches: 9. CDR3 length: 18 amino acids. From germline, CDR1 is SGHRS and CDR2 YFSETQ. The V and J genes are TRBV5-1 and TRBJ2-3; 16 bases map to TRBD2. This TCR derives from a man aged 35-49 years in good health and CMV-seronegative. Sequencing was done on a sample of PBMCs. CDR3 region: CASSLVVSGLAGGGTQYF. For the CDR3, the DNA is TGCGCCAGCAGCTTGGTCGTCTCGGGACTAGCGGGGGGGGGTACGCAGTATTTT.